The 32 T cell receptor beta chains below come from one sample, sequenced in a study of cytomegalovirus exposure and HLA in healthy donors. The PCR used 60 Vbeta and 13 Jbeta primers. Profiling relied on immunoSEQ multiplex PCR, and the TCRdb table lists in-frame clones only, not all of them. This table holds 150,000 or so clones, around 75% found once. The sequenced sample consisted of PBMCs. Source of these receptors: a young man in good health and CMV-seronegative.

The chain joins TRBV18 to TRBJ2-3, with 7 bases matching TRBD1. CDR3 size: 16 residues. Germline CDR1 reads KGHSH; CDR2 reads LQKENI. V shed 3 bases, J shed 0 bases, and the junction held 6 bases outside the gene matches. CDR3 sequence reads: CASSPPQGSSTDTQYF. CDR3 nucleotide sequence: TGTGCCAGCTCACCCCCACAGGGGTCAAGCACAGATACGCAGTATTTT.

This clone was observed a single time. This chain links TRBV4-1 with TRBJ2-2, with 9 positions matching TRBD2. This CDR3 has 16 residues. Germline V gene sequence: CDR1 MGHRA, CDR2 YSYEKL. Trimming at V came to 4 bases and at J to 4 bases, leaving 7 bases not matched to a gene. Here the CDR3 reads CASSPTAGGTTGELFF. CDR3 bases: TGCGCCAGCAGCCCGACGGCGGGGGGGACCACCGGGGAGCTGTTTTTT.

The J gene is TRBJ2-1, the V gene TRBV27, with 9 positions matching TRBD2. The V and J ends lost 4 bases and 1 base, in that order; junction bases with no gene match: 11. This CDR3 has 18 amino acids. Germline V CDR1 and CDR2: MNHEY, SMNVEV (reference sequence). DNA for the CDR3: TGTGCCAGCAGTTCTCTAATCCTCAGCGGGAGGTCCTACAATGAGCAGTTCTTC. This encodes CASSSLILSGRSYNEQFF.

V is TRBV27 and J is TRBJ1-5; TRBD1 is a possible D gene (5 bases). The CDR3 consists of 13 residues. In germline, CDR1 is MNHEY, CDR2 SMNVEV (reference sequence). Between the trimmed V and J ends, which lost 4 bases and 5 bases, there was a span of 9 bases. The CDR3 reads CASSSGSYQPQHF. The CDR3 DNA reads as TGTGCCAGCAGTTCAGGGTCTTATCAGCCCCAGCATTTT.

This clone was seen a handful of times. This rearrangement joins TRBV6-6 to TRBJ1-2; possible D gene TRBD1, 6 bases. This CDR3 contains 14 residues. Germline lookup yields CDR1 MNHNY and CDR2 SVGAGI (reference sequence). V shed 0 bases and J shed 4 bases, with 9 bases lying between them. The DNA for the CDR3 is TGTGCCAGCAGTTACTCGAACAGGGCCTATGGCTACACCTTC. Translating gives CASSYSNRAYGYTF.

The chain recombines TRBV5-1 with TRBJ2-5; D remains unclear. The ends were cut back, 6 bases at V and 5 bases at J, with 17 bases in the middle. The CDR3 has 14 residues. The germline gives CDR1 SGHRS, CDR2 YFSETQ. CDR3 DNA: TGCGCCAGCAACATAGAAGGAGATATGGAGACCCAGTACTTC. Translating it yields CASNIEGDMETQYF.

This rearrangement joins TRBV11-2 to TRBJ1-1; tentatively, D is TRBD1 (5 bases). V was pared by 6 bases and J by 11 bases, with 16 bases between. The CDR3 has 12 residues. Germline lookup yields CDR1 SGHAT and CDR2 FQNNGV. In nucleotides, the CDR3 is TGTGCCAGCAGTCGGACACACCCTGGCGCTTTCTTT. Translating gives CASSRTHPGAFF.

This rearrangement joins TRBV7-8 to TRBJ1-3; 7 bases are shared with TRBD1. CDR1 and CDR2 (germline): SGHVS, FQNEAQ. The length of the CDR3 is 17 residues. V was pared by 4 bases and J by 0 bases, with 9 bases of the junction left unmatched. CDR3 in DNA: TGTGCCAGCAGCTCTTCTCCGACAGGGAGCTCTGGAAACACCATATATTTT. Translating gives CASSSSPTGSSGNTIYF.

V usage is TRBV7-2 and J usage is TRBJ2-3, with 9 bases fitting TRBD1. V lost 5 bases and J lost 10; bases outside the gene matches: 13. Germline V gives CDR1 SGHTA, CDR2 FQGNSA. The CDR3 contains 15 residues. CDR3 in DNA: TGTGCCAGCAGCCCCCCGGGACAGGGCGCTGCGGCGCAGTATTTT. Protein sequence: CASSPPGQGAAAQYF.

This clone was seen just once. This rearrangement joins TRBV29-1 to TRBJ2-1; TRBD2 matches 11 bases. The V gene end was trimmed by 5 bases and the J gene end by 2 bases; junction bases not matched to a gene: 8. The CDR3 has 16 amino acids. The germline CDR1 and CDR2 sequences are SQVTM and ANQGSEA. This CDR3 reads CSVSKGLAATYNEQFF. CDR3 sequence (DNA): TGCAGCGTTTCAAAGGGACTAGCGGCAACCTACAATGAGCAGTTCTTC.

The chain employs TRBV25-1 and TRBJ2-1, with TRBD2 identical over 13 bases. V lost 4 bases and J lost 2; bases outside the gene matches: 5. The length of the CDR3 is 17 residues. Germline values: CDR1 MGHDK, CDR2 SYGVNS. The CDR3 here is CASSGIGLAGAYNEQFF. CDR3 in DNA: TGTGCCAGCAGTGGGATAGGACTAGCGGGGGCCTACAATGAGCAGTTCTTC.

This chain uses TRBV7-9 with TRBJ1-5; no definite D call. CDR3 size: 14 residues. Trimming took off 3 bases at V and 7 bases at J, with 13 bases between the two ends. Germline values: CDR1 SEHNR, CDR2 FQNEAQ (reference sequence). This CDR3 is CASSLGDVGQPQHF. The CDR3 nucleotides read TGTGCCAGCAGCTTGGGAGACGTCGGCCAGCCCCAGCATTTT.

The rearrangement links TRBV13 to TRBJ2-7; TRBD2 agrees at 8 bases. CDR1 PRHDT and CDR2 FYEKMQ come from the germline V gene (reference sequence). The CDR3 runs to 14 residues. Germline trimming cut 6 bases from V and 2 bases from J; bases unmatched to any gene: 6. CDR3 nucleotides: TGTGCCAGCAGGTCTACTAGCGGAACCTACGAGCAGTACTTC. Translating gives CASRSTSGTYEQYF.

This clone was seen a single time. The rearrangement links TRBV27 to TRBJ2-1, with 10 bases that match TRBD1. J lost 7 bases, V lost 3 bases, and 3 bases had no gene match. Germline V lookup: CDR1 MNHEY, CDR2 SMNVEV (reference sequence). The CDR3 is made up of 14 amino acids. The CDR3 DNA sequence: TGTGCCAGCAGTTTGGGACAGGGGATAAATGAGCAGTTCTTC. Protein: CASSLGQGINEQFF.

This chain links TRBV7-9 with TRBJ2-7; no firm D call. Looked up from germline, CDR1 is SEHNR and CDR2 is FQNEAQ (reference sequence). Trimming took off 6 bases at V and 0 bases at J, with 12 bases between the two ends. This CDR3 spans 14 amino acids. CDR3 nucleotide sequence: TGTGCCAGCAGTGCCTACGGCGGCTCCTACGAGCAGTACTTC. It is translated as CASSAYGGSYEQYF.

The CDR3 DNA sequence: TGCGCCAGCAGCCAAGACGGGGGGAAGGCTTTCTTT. Residues: CASSQDGGKAFF. This chain uses TRBV4-1 with TRBJ1-1; possible D gene TRBD1, 5 bases. CDR3 length equals 12 residues. V was trimmed by 0 bases and J by 11 bases, leaving 10 bases between them. Germline lookup yields CDR1 MGHRA and CDR2 YSYEKL.

This clone was observed a single time. The chain joins TRBV29-1 to TRBJ2-5; TRBD1 is a possible D gene (5 bases). The germline V and J ends were trimmed by 6 bases and 2 bases, with 13 bases remaining between them. CDR3 length equals 13 residues. CDR1 is SQVTM and CDR2 is ANQGSEA in the germline V gene. CDR3 sequence reads: CSVSSDRQETQYF. In nucleotides, the CDR3 is TGCAGCGTCTCAAGCGACAGACAAGAGACCCAGTACTTC.

This chain links TRBV21-1 with TRBJ2-1; TRBD1, the D gene given by the table, was not confirmed from the DNA. TRBV21-1 is a known pseudogene. The CDR3 contains 15 residues. The CDR3 region is CASSKEETGSDEQFF. For the CDR3, the DNA is TGTGCCAGCAGCAAAGAGGAGACAGGTAGTGATGAGCAGTTCTTC.

The chain employs TRBV2 and TRBJ2-1; tentatively, D is TRBD1 (5 bases). Germline V CDR1 and CDR2: SNHLY, FYNNEI. This CDR3 has 13 residues. The ends were cut back, 5 bases at V and 6 bases at J, with 11 bases in the middle. The CDR3 coding sequence is TGTGCCAGCAGTCAGGGAACCCTCAATGAGCAGTTCTTC. Protein: CASSQGTLNEQFF.

The chain recombines TRBV5-1 with TRBJ2-7; TRBD1 might be the D (6 bases). CDR3 size: 12 residues. V gave up 3 bases and J gave up 6 bases, with 10 bases separating them. CDR1 and CDR2 (germline): SGHRS, YFSETQ. DNA of the CDR3: TGCGCCAGCAGCTGGAACAGGGTCGAGCAGTACTTC. Translated: CASSWNRVEQYF.

The DNA of the CDR3 is TGTGCCAGCAGTTTAGCGGGGCAGTCGGTTTCAAGGGGCTACACCTTC. Translation: CASSLAGQSVSRGYTF. The chain employs TRBV28 and TRBJ1-2; tentatively, D is TRBD1 (5 bases). Per germline, CDR1 MDHEN and CDR2 SYDVKM. The CDR3 has 16 residues. V was trimmed by 2 bases and J by 8 bases, leaving 21 bases between them.

The table lists this clone with a few counts. The chain has TRBV11-2 and TRBJ1-2, with 7 bases that match TRBD1. This CDR3 comprises 16 residues. Germline trimming cut 4 bases from V and 5 bases from J; bases unmatched to any gene: 13. CDR1 is SGHAT and CDR2 is FQNNGV in the germline V gene. CDR3 sequence reads: CASSSSGDSGPYGYTF. As DNA, the CDR3 is TGTGCCAGCAGCTCGTCGGGGGACAGCGGGCCTTATGGCTACACCTTC.

This chain links TRBV5-1 with TRBJ2-7; TRBD1 matches 7 bases. Looked up from germline, CDR1 is SGHRS and CDR2 is YFSETQ. The CDR3 runs 12 residues. V was pared by 4 bases and J by 3 bases, with 1 base of the junction left unmatched. CDR3 nucleotides: TGCGCCAGCAGCAGGACAGGCTACGAGCAGTACTTC. This translates into CASSRTGYEQYF. The full variable domain, in which reference TRBV5-1 and TRBJ2-7 provide the parts outside the CDR3, is KAGVTQTPRYLIKTRGQQVTLSCSPISGHRSVSWYQQTPGQGLQFLFEYFSETQRNKGNFPGRFSGRQFSNSRSEMNVSTLELGDSALYLCASSRTGYEQYFGPGTRLTVT.

The rearrangement uses TRBV6-1 and TRBJ2-2, with D tentatively TRBD1 (7 bases). V lost 1 base and J 6 bases, leaving 12 bases between the germline ends. Looked up from germline, CDR1 is MNHNS and CDR2 is SASEGT. The CDR3 runs 15 residues. This CDR3 is CASSEVVRGAGELFF. As DNA, the CDR3 is TGTGCCAGCAGTGAAGTGGTCAGGGGGGCCGGGGAGCTGTTTTTT.

The gene calls are TRBV19 and TRBJ2-1; no clear D. Germline V gene lookup returns CDR1 LNHDA and CDR2 SQIVND (reference sequence). V lost 6 bases, J lost 7 bases, and 10 bases lay in between. The CDR3 consists of 12 residues. The CDR3 spells CASRSRKNEQFF. CDR3 DNA sequence: TGTGCCAGTAGGAGCCGAAAAAATGAGCAGTTCTTC.

The chain links TRBV29-1 to TRBJ1-2; no clear D gene. The CDR3 totals 13 residues. Germline CDR1 is SQVTM and CDR2 is ANQGSEA. V shed 4 bases and J shed 2 bases, with 11 bases lying between them. This chain's CDR3 is CSVGAEPNYGYTF. In nucleotides, the CDR3 is TGCAGCGTTGGGGCCGAGCCCAACTATGGCTACACCTTC.

CDR3 sequence reads: CSVWTVERGTDTQYF. CDR3 in DNA: TGCAGCGTTTGGACAGTGGAAAGGGGCACAGATACGCAGTATTTT. This rearrangement joins TRBV29-1 to TRBJ2-3; tentative D call: TRBD1 (6 bases). The CDR3 has 15 amino acids. Trimming removed 5 bases at V and 1 base at J, with 16 bases between. The germline gives CDR1 SQVTM, CDR2 ANQGSEA.

The V call is TRBV29-1, the J call TRBJ2-1; D is possibly TRBD2 (6 bases). Germline assignment: CDR1 SQVTM and CDR2 ANQGSEA. The CDR3 consists of 14 residues. With 4 bases removed from V and 2 bases from J, the gap between germline ends came to 12 bases. The CDR3 protein is CSVVGGATYNEQFF. CDR3 DNA sequence: TGCAGCGTTGTCGGCGGGGCGACCTACAATGAGCAGTTCTTC.

A single count supports this clone. CDR3 protein: CASSLAGKTQYF. In DNA form, the CDR3 reads TGCGCCAGCAGCTTGGCGGGGAAGACCCAGTACTTC. The chain recombines TRBV5-1 with TRBJ2-5; TRBD2 might be the D (5 bases). The CDR3 spans 12 residues. Germline-derived CDR1 and CDR2 are SGHRS and YFSETQ. V gave up 0 bases and J gave up 6 bases, with 6 bases separating them.

CDR3 bases: TGTGCCAGCAGCGACAATGACCGGGACTACAAAGGCCTTAATGAAAAACTGTTTTTT. Translating it yields CASSDNDRDYKGLNEKLFF. The chain employs TRBV9 and TRBJ1-4; D is possibly TRBD1 (5 bases). The germline V and J ends were trimmed by 3 bases and 4 bases, with 25 bases remaining between them. The CDR3 length is 19 residues. The V gene's germline CDR1 is SGDLS and CDR2 YYNGEE.

This sequence joins TRBV7-2 and TRBJ2-1, with TRBD2 identical over 7 bases. Losses at the gene ends were 7 bases for V and 4 bases for J; bases not matched to a gene: 10. Germline-derived CDR1 and CDR2 are SGHTA and FQGNSA. CDR3 length: 15 amino acids. The CDR3 region is CASTAGSGDYNEQFF. The CDR3 DNA is TGTGCCAGCACCGCGGGGAGCGGGGATTACAATGAGCAGTTCTTC.

The chain recombines TRBV2 with TRBJ1-1; 7 bases agree with TRBD1. The J segment lost 4 bases and the V segment lost 4 bases, leaving 6 bases of the junction unmatched. Germline values: CDR1 SNHLY, CDR2 FYNNEI. The CDR3 extends over 14 amino acids. The CDR3 region is CASSGDSRPTEAFF. The CDR3 coding sequence is TGTGCCAGCAGTGGGGACAGCAGGCCCACTGAAGCTTTCTTT.